This is a list of T cell receptor beta chains from one sample in a study of blood T cell repertoires in COVID-19. Method: immunoSEQ multiplex PCR; TCRdb's copy keeps in-frame clones and lacks some. Among around 200,000 clones listed, about 87% were seen once. Sequenced input: peripheral blood. These TCRs come from a man in his sixties who had recovered from COVID-19. Both conserved end residues are part of each CDR3. The D gene is left open where the match is weak. Clone sizes are given selectively: once, few, many, or a class where the clone is expanded.

D gene: TRBD2; J gene: TRBJ2-7; CDR3 length: 16; clone size: .; V gene: TRBV5-1; CDR3 protein: CASSLGTSGFSYEQYF; CDR3 DNA: TGCGCCAGCAGCTTGGGAACTAGCGGTTTTTCCTACGAGCAGTACTTC
D gene: TRBD1; J gene: TRBJ1-1; CDR3 length: 15; clone size: .; V gene: TRBV19; CDR3 protein: CASSIFRGVETEAFF; CDR3 DNA: TGTGCCAGTAGTATTTTCAGGGGGGTAGAGACTGAAGCTTTCTTT
D gene: .; J gene: TRBJ2-2; CDR3 length: 13; clone size: .; V gene: TRBV28; CDR3 protein: CASSLGATGELFF; CDR3 DNA: TGTGCCAGCAGTTTAGGGGCGACCGGGGAGCTGTTTTTT
D gene: .; J gene: TRBJ2-7; CDR3 length: 14; clone size: few; V gene: TRBV9; CDR3 protein: CASSPGTPVGEQYF; CDR3 DNA: TGTGCCAGCAGCCCGGGGACACCTGTGGGCGAGCAGTACTTC
D gene: .; J gene: TRBJ2-3; CDR3 length: 16; clone size: .; V gene: TRBV5-4; CDR3 protein: CASSLWVGGHTDTQYF; CDR3 DNA: TGTGCCAGCAGCTTGTGGGTTGGCGGCCACACAGATACGCAGTATTTT
D gene: .; J gene: TRBJ2-7; CDR3 length: 15; clone size: .; V gene: TRBV7-3; CDR3 protein: CASSSPGRGANEQYF; CDR3 DNA: TGTGCCAGCAGCAGCCCTGGGAGGGGGGCGAACGAGCAGTACTTC
D gene: TRBD2; J gene: TRBJ2-3; CDR3 length: 15; clone size: .; V gene: TRBV6-5; CDR3 protein: CASRMGTSGTDTQYF; CDR3 DNA: TGTGCCAGCAGAATGGGGACTAGCGGCACAGATACGCAGTATTTT
D gene: TRBD1; J gene: TRBJ1-1; CDR3 length: 15; clone size: .; V gene: TRBV5-4; CDR3 protein: CASSTSGQLNTEAFF; CDR3 DNA: TGTGCCAGCAGCACCTCGGGACAGCTGAACACTGAAGCTTTCTTT
D gene: .; J gene: TRBJ1-2; CDR3 length: 14; clone size: .; V gene: TRBV29-1; CDR3 protein: CSVVVARANYGYTF; CDR3 DNA: TGCAGCGTTGTGGTCGCACGAGCTAACTATGGCTACACCTTC
D gene: .; J gene: TRBJ1-1; CDR3 length: 12; clone size: .; V gene: TRBV10-1; CDR3 protein: CASSGYRAEAFF; CDR3 DNA: TGCGCCAGCAGTGGGTACAGGGCTGAAGCTTTCTTT
D gene: .; J gene: TRBJ1-1; CDR3 length: 13; clone size: .; V gene: TRBV30; CDR3 protein: CAWSQGLNTEAFF; CDR3 DNA: TGTGCCTGGAGTCAGGGCTTGAACACTGAAGCTTTCTTT
D gene: TRBD2; J gene: TRBJ2-7; CDR3 length: 16; clone size: .; V gene: TRBV6-5; CDR3 protein: CASSYSLAGGFYEQYF; CDR3 DNA: TGTGCCAGCAGTTACTCGCTAGCGGGAGGTTTCTACGAGCAGTACTTC
D gene: TRBD1; J gene: TRBJ2-6; CDR3 length: 16; clone size: .; V gene: TRBV3-1/TRBV3-2; CDR3 protein: CASSPWTGTGANVLTF; CDR3 DNA: TGTGCCAGCAGCCCCTGGACAGGTACCGGGGCCAACGTCCTGACTTTC
D gene: TRBD2; J gene: TRBJ2-3; CDR3 length: 15; clone size: .; V gene: TRBV5-1; CDR3 protein: CASSFTSGSTDTQYF; CDR3 DNA: TGCGCCAGCAGCTTTACTAGCGGGAGCACAGATACGCAGTATTTT
D gene: .; J gene: TRBJ1-2; CDR3 length: 13; clone size: .; V gene: TRBV7-8; CDR3 protein: CASSLDRDYGYTF; CDR3 DNA: TGTGCCAGCAGCTTAGACAGGGACTATGGCTACACCTTC
D gene: TRBD2; J gene: TRBJ2-1; CDR3 length: 15; clone size: .; V gene: TRBV19; CDR3 protein: CASCRLAGAYNEQFF; CDR3 DNA: TGTGCCAGTTGTAGACTAGCGGGAGCCTACAATGAGCAGTTCTTC
D gene: .; J gene: TRBJ2-1; CDR3 length: 15; clone size: .; V gene: TRBV7-8; CDR3 protein: CASSLATPAHNEQFF; CDR3 DNA: TGTGCCAGCAGCTTAGCGACTCCCGCCCACAATGAGCAGTTCTTC